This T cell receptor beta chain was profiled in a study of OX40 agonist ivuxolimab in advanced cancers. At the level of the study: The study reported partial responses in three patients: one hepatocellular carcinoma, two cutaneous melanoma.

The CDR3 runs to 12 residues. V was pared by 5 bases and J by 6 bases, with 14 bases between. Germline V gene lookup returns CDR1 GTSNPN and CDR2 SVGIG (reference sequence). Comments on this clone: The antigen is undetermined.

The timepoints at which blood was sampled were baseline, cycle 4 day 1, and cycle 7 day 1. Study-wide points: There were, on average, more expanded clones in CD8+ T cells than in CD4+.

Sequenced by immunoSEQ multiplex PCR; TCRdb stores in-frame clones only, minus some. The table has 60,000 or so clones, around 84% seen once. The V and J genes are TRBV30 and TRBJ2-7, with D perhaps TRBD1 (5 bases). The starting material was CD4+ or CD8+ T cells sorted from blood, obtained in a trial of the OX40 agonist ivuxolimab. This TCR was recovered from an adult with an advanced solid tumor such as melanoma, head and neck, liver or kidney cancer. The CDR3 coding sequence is TGTGCCTGGGGCAATCAGGGTGGCGAGCAGTACTTC. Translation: CAWGNQGGEQYF.